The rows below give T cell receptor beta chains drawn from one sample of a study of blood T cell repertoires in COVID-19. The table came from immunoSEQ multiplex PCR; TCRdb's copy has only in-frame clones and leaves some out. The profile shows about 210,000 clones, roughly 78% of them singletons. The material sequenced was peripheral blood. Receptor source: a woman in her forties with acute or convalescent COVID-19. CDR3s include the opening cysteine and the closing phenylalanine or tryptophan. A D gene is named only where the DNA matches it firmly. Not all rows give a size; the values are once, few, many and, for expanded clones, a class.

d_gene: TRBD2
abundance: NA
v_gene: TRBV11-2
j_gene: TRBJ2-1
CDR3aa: CASSPQLAGGPYEQFF
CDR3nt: TGTGCCAGCAGCCCGCAACTAGCGGGGGGGCCTTATGAGCAGTTCTTC

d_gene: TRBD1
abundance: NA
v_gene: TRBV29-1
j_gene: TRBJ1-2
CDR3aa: CSGYRGGGYTF
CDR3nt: TGCAGCGGGTACAGGGGCGGTGGCTACACCTTC

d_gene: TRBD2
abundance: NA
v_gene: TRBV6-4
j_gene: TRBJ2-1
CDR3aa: CASSDSAWLAGGPEQFF
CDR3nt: TGTGCCAGCAGTGACTCGGCATGGCTAGCGGGAGGGCCCGAGCAGTTCTTC

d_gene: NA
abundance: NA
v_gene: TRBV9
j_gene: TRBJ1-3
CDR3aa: CASSARAHSGNTIYF
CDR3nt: TGTGCCAGCAGCGCGAGAGCCCACTCTGGAAACACCATATATTTT

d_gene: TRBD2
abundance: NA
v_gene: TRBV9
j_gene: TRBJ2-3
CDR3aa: CASSPTLTSGVLTDTQYF
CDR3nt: TGTGCCAGCAGCCCTACTCTGACTAGCGGGGTTCTCACAGATACGCAGTATTTT

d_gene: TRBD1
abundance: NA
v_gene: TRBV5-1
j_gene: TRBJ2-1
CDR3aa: CASSLGTGRNEQFF
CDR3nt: TGCGCCAGCAGCTTGGGGACAGGGAGGAATGAGCAGTTCTTC

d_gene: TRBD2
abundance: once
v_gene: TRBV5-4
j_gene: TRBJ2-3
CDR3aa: CASSTKVAGGPSDTQYF
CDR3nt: TGTGCCAGCAGCACTAAGGTAGCGGGAGGGCCGTCAGATACGCAGTATTTT

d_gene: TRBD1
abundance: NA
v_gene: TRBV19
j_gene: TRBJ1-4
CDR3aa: CASSAGTGGNEKLFF
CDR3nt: TGTGCCAGTAGTGCCGGAACAGGGGGCAATGAAAAACTGTTTTTT

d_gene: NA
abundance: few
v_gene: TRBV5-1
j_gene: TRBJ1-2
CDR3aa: CASSLGQEVGGYTF
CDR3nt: TGCGCCAGCAGCTTGGGACAGGAGGTTGGAGGCTACACCTTC

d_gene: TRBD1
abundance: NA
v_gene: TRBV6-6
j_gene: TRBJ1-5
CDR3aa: CASSRLQGTVLDQPQHF
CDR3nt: TGTGCCAGCAGTAGATTACAGGGGACCGTTTTAGATCAGCCCCAGCATTTT

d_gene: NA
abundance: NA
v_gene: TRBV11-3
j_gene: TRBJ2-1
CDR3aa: CASSLPASSSYNEQFF
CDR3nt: TGTGCCAGCAGCCTACCCGCTAGTTCGAGCTACAATGAGCAGTTCTTC

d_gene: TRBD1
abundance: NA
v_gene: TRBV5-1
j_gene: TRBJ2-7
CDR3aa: CASSLGTDLYEQYF
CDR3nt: TGCGCCAGCAGCTTAGGGACAGACCTCTACGAGCAGTACTTC

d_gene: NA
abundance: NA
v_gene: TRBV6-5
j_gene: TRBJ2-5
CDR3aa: CASSPGKTQYF
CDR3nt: TGTGCCAGCAGCCCCGGGAAGACCCAGTACTTC

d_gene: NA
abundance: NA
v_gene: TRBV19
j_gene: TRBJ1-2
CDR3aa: CASSIDKWAYGYTF
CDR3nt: TGTGCCAGTAGTATAGACAAGTGGGCCTATGGCTACACCTTC

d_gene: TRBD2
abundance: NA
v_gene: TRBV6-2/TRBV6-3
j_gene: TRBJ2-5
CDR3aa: CASSASGRAPETQYF
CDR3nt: TGTGCCAGCAGTGCCAGCGGGAGGGCCCCAGAGACCCAGTACTTC

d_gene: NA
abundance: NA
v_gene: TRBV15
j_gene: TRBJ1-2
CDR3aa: CATSRDYGDSTNYGYTF
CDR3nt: TGTGCCACCAGCAGAGATTACGGAGACAGTACTAACTATGGCTACACCTTC

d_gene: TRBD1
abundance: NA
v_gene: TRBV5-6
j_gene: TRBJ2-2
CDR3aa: CASSLRDRGPGELFF
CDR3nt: TGTGCCAGCAGTCTCCGGGACAGGGGGCCCGGGGAGCTGTTTTTT

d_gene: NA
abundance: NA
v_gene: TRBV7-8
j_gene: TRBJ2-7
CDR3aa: CASSLGSGTQNYEQYF
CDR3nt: TGTGCCAGCAGCCTAGGGTCCGGGACACAAAATTACGAGCAGTACTTC

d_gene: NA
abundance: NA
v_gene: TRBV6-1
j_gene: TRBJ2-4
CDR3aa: CASSGPLAGAQLAKNIQYF
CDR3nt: TGTGCCAGCAGTGGACCTCTGGCGGGGGCGCAACTAGCCAAAAACATTCAGTACTTC

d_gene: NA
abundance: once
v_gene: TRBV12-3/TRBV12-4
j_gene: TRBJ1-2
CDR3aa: CASSLWEVGYTF
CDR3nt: TGTGCCAGCAGTTTATGGGAGGTTGGCTACACCTTC

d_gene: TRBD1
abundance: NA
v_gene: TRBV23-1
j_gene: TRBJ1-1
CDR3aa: CASSQSFKIGTGWNTEAFF
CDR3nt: TGCGCCAGCAGTCAATCATTCAAAATAGGGACAGGGTGGAACACTGAAGCTTTCTTT

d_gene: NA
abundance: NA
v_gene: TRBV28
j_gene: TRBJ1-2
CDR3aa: CASSSARQWVGGYTF
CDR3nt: TGTGCCAGCAGCTCTGCGAGACAGTGGGTTGGGGGCTACACCTTC

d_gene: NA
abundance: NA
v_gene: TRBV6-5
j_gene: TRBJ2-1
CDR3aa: CASNRLVGYNEQFF
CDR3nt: TGTGCCAGTAACCGACTAGTTGGGTACAATGAGCAGTTCTTC

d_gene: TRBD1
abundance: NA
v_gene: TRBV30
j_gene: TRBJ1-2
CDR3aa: CAWSRDPGTGYRYTF
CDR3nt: TGTGCCTGGAGTAGGGACCCCGGGACAGGGTATCGCTACACCTTC

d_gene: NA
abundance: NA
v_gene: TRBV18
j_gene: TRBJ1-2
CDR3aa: CASSQHPGDGYTF
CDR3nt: TGTGCCAGCTCACAGCATCCAGGGGATGGCTACACCTTC

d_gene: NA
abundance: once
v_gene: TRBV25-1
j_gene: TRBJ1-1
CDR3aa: CASSLMNTEAFF
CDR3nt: TGTGCCAGCAGTCTAATGAACACTGAAGCTTTCTTT

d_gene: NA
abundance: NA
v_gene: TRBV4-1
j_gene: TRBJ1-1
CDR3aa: CASSQPDRGPEAFF
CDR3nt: TGCGCCAGCAGCCAACCGGACAGAGGCCCTGAAGCTTTCTTT

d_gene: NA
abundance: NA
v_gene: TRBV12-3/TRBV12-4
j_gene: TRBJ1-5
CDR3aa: CASSPRPNQPQHF
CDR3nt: TGTGCCAGCAGTCCCAGGCCTAACCAGCCCCAGCATTTT

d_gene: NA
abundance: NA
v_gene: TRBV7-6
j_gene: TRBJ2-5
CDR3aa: CASSSRVTQETQYF
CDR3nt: TGTGCCAGCAGCTCCAGGGTTACTCAAGAGACCCAGTACTTC

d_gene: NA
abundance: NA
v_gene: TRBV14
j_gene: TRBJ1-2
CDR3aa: CASSQVQVGGYTF
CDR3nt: TGTGCCAGCAGCCAAGTCCAGGTCGGAGGCTACACCTTC

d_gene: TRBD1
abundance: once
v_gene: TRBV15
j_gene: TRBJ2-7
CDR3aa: CATSTRDRGGEQYF
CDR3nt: TGTGCCACCAGCACCCGGGACAGGGGCGGCGAGCAGTACTTC

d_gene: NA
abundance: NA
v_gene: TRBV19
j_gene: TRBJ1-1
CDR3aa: CATHGGGRTEAFF
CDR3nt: TGTGCCACCCATGGGGGCGGGAGGACTGAAGCTTTCTTT

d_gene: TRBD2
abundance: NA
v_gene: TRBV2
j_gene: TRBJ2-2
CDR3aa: CASSASSGRTLSTGELFF
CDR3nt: TGTGCCAGCAGTGCGTCTAGCGGGAGGACATTGTCAACCGGGGAGCTGTTTTTT

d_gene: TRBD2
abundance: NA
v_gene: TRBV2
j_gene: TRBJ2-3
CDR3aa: CASSAASGVQDTQYF
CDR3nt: TGTGCCAGCAGTGCAGCCAGCGGGGTTCAAGATACGCAGTATTTT

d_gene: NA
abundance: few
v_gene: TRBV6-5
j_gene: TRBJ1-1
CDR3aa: CASSSRGTEAFF
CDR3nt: TGTGCCAGCAGTTCCAGGGGCACTGAAGCTTTCTTT

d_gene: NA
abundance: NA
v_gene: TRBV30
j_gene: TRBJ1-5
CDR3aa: CAWSVQGRQPQHF
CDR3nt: TGTGCCTGGAGTGTGCAGGGTCGACAGCCCCAGCATTTT

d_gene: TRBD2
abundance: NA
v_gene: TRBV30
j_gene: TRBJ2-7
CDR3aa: CAWDLGGSTYEQYF
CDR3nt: TGTGCCTGGGACCTGGGGGGGAGTACCTACGAGCAGTACTTC

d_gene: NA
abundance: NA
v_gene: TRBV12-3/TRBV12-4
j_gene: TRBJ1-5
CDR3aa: CASSFGFQPQHF
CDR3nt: TGTGCCAGCAGCTTCGGGTTTCAGCCCCAGCATTTT

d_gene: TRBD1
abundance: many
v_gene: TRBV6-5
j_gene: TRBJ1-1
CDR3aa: CASNVDRALTTEAFF
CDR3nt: TGTGCCAGCAACGTGGACAGGGCCTTAACCACTGAAGCTTTCTTT

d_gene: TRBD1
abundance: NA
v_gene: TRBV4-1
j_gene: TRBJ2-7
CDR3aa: CASSRPSGGSYEQYF
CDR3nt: TGCGCCAGCAGCCGGCCCTCAGGGGGCTCCTACGAGCAGTACTTC

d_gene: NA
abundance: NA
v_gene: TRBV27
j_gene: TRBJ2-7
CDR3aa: CASSSAGGYEQYF
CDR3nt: TGTGCCAGCAGTTCCGCCGGGGGCTACGAGCAGTACTTC

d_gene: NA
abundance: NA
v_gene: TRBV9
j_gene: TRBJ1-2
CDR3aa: CASSVGPSNYGYTF
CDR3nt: TGTGCCAGCAGCGTTGGGCCTTCTAACTATGGCTACACCTTC

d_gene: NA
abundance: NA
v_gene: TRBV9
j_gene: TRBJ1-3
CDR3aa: CASSVGEGEYSGNTIYF
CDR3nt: TGTGCCAGCAGCGTAGGCGAGGGTGAATACTCTGGAAACACCATATATTTT

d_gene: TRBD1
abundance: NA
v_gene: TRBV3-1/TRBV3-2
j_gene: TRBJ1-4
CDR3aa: CASSQAPQGAATNEKLFF
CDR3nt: TGTGCCAGCAGCCAAGCACCCCAGGGGGCAGCAACTAATGAAAAACTGTTTTTT